A single sample gave rise to the 15 T cell receptor beta chains below, sequenced in a study of blood T cell repertoires in COVID-19. Assay: immunoSEQ multiplex PCR; the TCRdb copy retains only in-frame clones and omits some. Of hundreds of thousands of clones in the sample, less than 90% are singletons; the top ten hold approximately 0.93%. Material for sequencing was PBMCs or T cells enriched from blood (not recorded which). The receptors shown here come from a woman aged 30 to 39 who had recovered from COVID-19.

The rearrangement joins TRBV25-1 to TRBJ1-4; D might be TRBD1 (6 bases). Germline V gives CDR1 MGHDK, CDR2 SYGVNS. The V end lost 1 base, the J end lost 5 bases, and 11 bases lay between the germline ends. There are 15 residues in the CDR3. In DNA form, the CDR3 reads TGTGCCAGCAGTGAATCGGGACAACTAAATGAAAAACTGTTTTTT. This sequence encodes CASSESGQLNEKLFF.

The chain carries TRBV7-7 and TRBJ2-5, with 9 bases that match TRBD1. V shed 1 base, J shed 5 bases, and the junction held 5 bases outside the gene matches. From germline, CDR1 is SSHAT and CDR2 FNYEAQ (reference sequence). The CDR3 is made up of 15 amino acids. The DNA for the CDR3 is TGTGCCAGCAGCTTAGGGGACAGGGTGTGGGAGACCCAGTACTTC. It encodes CASSLGDRVWETQYF.

The V and J genes are TRBV6-5 and TRBJ2-1, with a possible D match to TRBD1 (6 bases). The germline gives CDR1 MNHEY, CDR2 SVGAGI. The CDR3 contains 11 residues. Trimming cost V 6 bases and J 15 bases, with 15 bases left between them. This CDR3 is CASSRDNRRFF. CDR3 bases: TGTGCCAGCAGCCGGGACAACCGTCGGTTCTTC.

This clone was counted between two and nine times. The V gene is TRBV2, the J gene TRBJ1-5, with D uncertain. The V and J ends lost 3 bases and 5 bases respectively, with 14 bases between them. Per the germline V gene, CDR1 is SNHLY and CDR2 is FYNNEI. CDR3 size: 15 residues. The CDR3: CASSDFPGDYQPQHF. In DNA form, the CDR3 reads TGTGCCAGCAGTGATTTCCCGGGAGACTATCAGCCCCAGCATTTT.

The chain uses TRBV10-1 and TRBJ2-5, with D uncertain. Per the germline V gene, CDR1 is WNHNN and CDR2 is SYGVQD (reference sequence). The length of the CDR3 is 12 residues. V gave up 6 bases and J gave up 2 bases, with 7 bases separating them. The CDR3 region has the DNA TGCGCCAGCAGGACACTTCAAGAGACCCAGTACTTC. As protein: CASRTLQETQYF.

The chain combines TRBV10-3 with TRBJ1-1; D not resolved. CDR1 and CDR2 from the germline V gene are ENHRY and SYGVKD. The V end lost 0 bases, the J end lost 4 bases, and 9 bases lay between the germline ends. This CDR3 has 14 residues. This chain's CDR3 is CAISESAPGTEAFF. The DNA of the CDR3 is TGTGCCATCAGTGAGTCGGCGCCGGGCACTGAAGCTTTCTTT.

The genes are TRBV29-1 and TRBJ1-1; D not resolved. The germline CDR1 and CDR2 sequences are SQVTM and ANQGSEA. The CDR3 sequence is 14 residues long. With 1 base removed from V and 0 bases from J, the gap between germline ends came to 9 bases. DNA for the CDR3: TGCAGCGTTGAAGCTTGGGAGCTGAACACTGAAGCTTTCTTT. As protein: CSVEAWELNTEAFF.

The chain carries TRBV3-1 (or the pseudogene TRBV3-2) and TRBJ1-6, with 9 bases identical to TRBD1. Unmatched junction bases numbered 1, after V lost 6 bases and J lost 7 bases. The germline CDR1 and CDR2 sequences are LGHDT and YNNKEL (reference sequence). This CDR3 spans 13 amino acids. This chain's CDR3 is CASRDRGNSPLHF. The CDR3 region has the DNA TGTGCCAGCAGGGACAGGGGCAATTCACCCCTCCACTTT.

Points on this clone: The sample has other DNA sequences that encode this CDR3 too. This chain links TRBV27 with TRBJ1-1, with TRBD1 as a possible D gene (6 bases). The length of the CDR3 is 13 residues. Trimming removed 0 bases from V and 4 bases from J, with 6 bases in between. CDR1 and CDR2 from the germline V gene are MNHEY and SMNVEV (reference sequence). The CDR3 DNA reads as TGTGCCAGCAGTTTATCAGGGGGCACTGAAGCTTTCTTT. The encoded protein is CASSLSGGTEAFF.

The chain recombines TRBV4-1 with TRBJ1-5; possibly TRBD1 for D (5 bases). Trimming stripped 0 bases from V and 0 bases from J, with 15 bases between. CDR1 and CDR2 (germline): MGHRA, YSYEKL. This CDR3 has 18 amino acids. CDR3 sequence reads: CASSQDKGEGSSNQPQHF. CDR3 nucleotide sequence: TGCGCCAGCAGCCAAGATAAAGGGGAGGGGAGTAGCAATCAGCCCCAGCATTTT.

The chain has TRBV4-1 and TRBJ2-2; possible D gene TRBD2, 5 bases. CDR3 length: 18 amino acids. Germline CDR1 reads MGHRA; CDR2 reads YSYEKL. V was cut by 0 bases and J by 3 bases, with 17 bases left in between. The CDR3 reads CASSQDLGRVLDTGELFF. Written as DNA, the CDR3 is TGCGCCAGCAGCCAAGATCTCGGGCGGGTACTGGACACCGGGGAGCTGTTTTTT.

This chain uses TRBV5-1 with TRBJ2-7, with TRBD1 identical over 10 bases. Per germline, CDR1 SGHRS and CDR2 YFSETQ. The CDR3 has 15 residues. Germline trimming cut 2 bases from V and 5 bases from J; bases unmatched to any gene: 7. The CDR3 DNA sequence: TGCGCCAGCAGCTTACAGACAGGGGGCGTCAACGAGCAGTACTTC. It specifies CASSLQTGGVNEQYF.

The chain has TRBV30 and TRBJ1-1, with D perhaps matching TRBD1 (5 bases). The CDR3 spans 11 residues. Per germline, CDR1 GTSNPN and CDR2 SVGIG (reference sequence). Between the trimmed V and J ends, which lost 7 bases and 3 bases, there was a span of 9 bases. The CDR3 nucleotides read TGTGCCTCGGGACTCCACACTGAAGCTTTCTTT. Encoded protein: CASGLHTEAFF.

The J gene is TRBJ2-1, the V gene TRBV7-6; weak D call: TRBD2 (5 bases). The CDR3 has 16 amino acids. Germline V gene data show CDR1 as SGHVS and CDR2 as FNYEAQ. The V gene lost 1 base and the J gene lost 1 base, with 11 bases spanning the gap. The CDR3, as DNA: TGTGCCAGCAGCTTAGTGGACTCTCTGTCCTACAATGAGCAGTTCTTC. Its translation is CASSLVDSLSYNEQFF.

J is TRBJ1-3 and V is TRBV11-2; D is perhaps TRBD1 (5 bases). The CDR3 consists of 17 residues. Looked up from germline, CDR1 is SGHAT and CDR2 is FQNNGV. The ends were cut back, 2 bases at V and 0 bases at J, with 14 bases in the middle. The CDR3 reads CASSLSSNRISGNTIYF. The CDR3 nucleotides read TGTGCCAGCAGCTTATCCTCCAACAGGATCTCTGGAAACACCATATATTTT.